These 25 T cell receptor beta chains were all obtained from the same sample, sequenced in a study of OX40 agonist ivuxolimab in advanced cancers. Measured with immunoSEQ multiplex PCR; TCRdb has only the in-frame clones, and not every one. The sample has 65,000 to 100,000 clones, 88% seen once; the top ten hold 0.75% to 0.9%. The sample here was CD4+ or CD8+ T cells sorted from blood, taken in a trial of the OX40 agonist ivuxolimab. Receptors were obtained from an adult with an advanced solid tumor such as melanoma, head and neck, liver or kidney cancer.

J is TRBJ2-1 and V is TRBV18, with 12 bases aligning to TRBD2. The CDR3 loop spans 15 amino acids. V trimming: 2 bases; J trimming: 5 bases; junction bases outside the gene matches: 1. CDR1 and CDR2 (germline): KGHSH, LQKENI. CDR3 sequence reads: CASSPRTSGNNEQFF. CDR3 nucleotide sequence: TGTGCCAGCTCACCAAGGACTAGCGGGAACAATGAGCAGTTCTTC.

The chain joins TRBV28 to TRBJ1-5; 7 bases line up with TRBD1. Per the germline V gene, CDR1 is MDHEN and CDR2 is SYDVKM. V gave up 5 bases and J gave up 3 bases; unmatched junction bases: 4. The CDR3 length is 14 residues. The CDR3 reads CASSTDRDNQPQHF. The CDR3 DNA reads TGTGCCAGCAGTACAGACAGGGACAATCAGCCCCAGCATTTT.

The sample holds a few counts of this clone. The J gene is TRBJ2-4, the V gene TRBV11-3, with a weak D call TRBD1 (6 bases). V was trimmed by 5 bases and J by 6 bases, leaving 11 bases between them. The CDR3 runs to 13 residues. Germline V gene sequence: CDR1 SGHNT, CDR2 YENEEA. CDR3 in amino acids: CASSMGQLNIQYF. The DNA for the CDR3 is TGTGCCAGCAGCATGGGACAATTAAACATTCAGTACTTC.

The V call is TRBV11-2, the J call TRBJ2-3; possibly TRBD2 for D (6 bases). This CDR3 spans 14 amino acids. The V gene's germline CDR1 is SGHAT and CDR2 FQNNGV. V lost 4 bases to trimming and J lost 5 bases, with 13 bases between them. The CDR3 reads CASSSLGAGDTQYF. DNA for the CDR3: TGTGCCAGCAGCTCTCTAGGAGCGGGAGATACGCAGTATTTT.

The chain joins TRBV10-3 to TRBJ1-1; D unresolved. V was clipped by 2 bases and J by 5 bases, with 12 bases between them. This CDR3 region has 14 residues. Germline V lookup: CDR1 ENHRY, CDR2 SYGVKD. The CDR3 DNA is TGTGCCATCAGTGAGAGGGCAGAGGGAACTGAAGCTTTCTTT. It translates to CAISERAEGTEAFF.

The gene calls are TRBV7-2 and TRBJ2-7, with TRBD2 matching 12 bases. V was pared by 2 bases and J by 2 bases, with 10 bases of the junction left unmatched. Germline V CDR1 and CDR2: SGHTA, FQGNSA. The CDR3 totals 18 residues. The CDR3: CASSLHPSASGGAYEQYF. The CDR3 bases are TGTGCCAGCAGCTTACACCCATCGGCTAGCGGGGGGGCCTACGAGCAGTACTTC.

This chain links TRBV7-2 with TRBJ1-5; D remains unclear. The CDR3 contains 15 residues. Germline V gives CDR1 SGHTA, CDR2 FQGNSA. The ends were cut back, 0 bases at V and 11 bases at J, with 17 bases in the middle. CDR3 sequence (DNA): TGTGCCAGCAGCTTAGCGAGGGCAGGCCATTTAGCCCAGCATTTT. Residues: CASSLARAGHLAQHF.

The CDR3 reads CASAFPSSGANTGELFF. CDR3 DNA: TGTGCCAGCGCGTTCCCCTCTAGCGGGGCGAACACCGGGGAGCTGTTTTTT. The chain carries TRBV4-2 and TRBJ2-2; 9 bases are a match to TRBD2. The ends lost 8 bases at V and 0 bases at J; junction bases unmatched: 10. Germline CDR1 is LGHNA and CDR2 is YNFKEQ. The CDR3 contains 17 residues.

The genes are TRBV7-3 and TRBJ2-2, with D unclear. The germline gives CDR1 SGHTA, CDR2 FQGTGA. The V and J ends lost 4 bases and 5 bases respectively, with 8 bases between them. The length of the CDR3 is 13 residues. The CDR3 sequence is CASSSLTTGELFF. The CDR3 DNA is TGTGCCAGCAGCTCGCTAACGACCGGGGAGCTGTTTTTT.

The chain couples TRBV5-8 to TRBJ2-5; 12 bases align to TRBD2. V lost 3 bases and J lost 4; bases outside the gene matches: 7. The CDR3 extends over 16 amino acids. Germline V CDR1 and CDR2: SGHTS, YDEGEE. The CDR3 nucleotides read TGTGCCAGCAGCTCCCTAGCGGGAGGGCCCAGAGAGACCCAGTACTTC. Translation: CASSSLAGGPRETQYF. The complete variable domain, with remaining parts taken from reference TRBV5-8 and TRBJ2-5, reads EAGVTQSPTHLIKTRGQQATLRCSPISGHTSVYWYQQALGLGLQFLLWYDEGEERNRGNFPPRFSGRQFPNYSSELNVNALELEDSALYLCASSSLAGGPRETQYFGPGTRLLVL.

This chain connects TRBV28 to TRBJ2-1; TRBD2 matches 12 bases. V lost 5 bases, J lost 6 bases, and 2 bases stayed unmatched. The germline CDR1 and CDR2 sequences are MDHEN and SYDVKM. The CDR3 is 14 amino acids. The CDR3 loop reads CASSRTSGTNEQFF. CDR3 nucleotides: TGTGCCAGCAGTAGGACTAGCGGGACCAATGAGCAGTTCTTC. Filled out from reference TRBV28 and TRBJ2-1, the complete variable domain reads DVKVTQSSRYLVKRTGEKVFLECVQDMDHENMFWYRQDPGLGLRLIYFSYDVKMKEKGDIPEGYSVSREKKERFSLILESASTNQTSMYLCASSRTSGTNEQFFGPGTRLTVL.

The chain is built from TRBV6-5 and TRBJ1-1, with TRBD1 matching 7 bases. The CDR3 contains 14 residues. V shed 5 bases and J 4 bases; nucleotides not matched to a gene: 7. Per the germline V gene, CDR1 is MNHEY and CDR2 is SVGAGI. The CDR3 region is CASSQGTAFTEAFF. Here the CDR3 DNA reads TGTGCCAGCAGTCAAGGGACAGCGTTCACTGAAGCTTTCTTT.

Relative to its sample, this clone is medium-sized. This chain uses TRBV5-1 with TRBJ1-2, with no clear D. CDR3 length: 12 amino acids. Between the trimmed V and J ends, which lost 4 bases and 1 base, there was a span of 5 bases. Per germline, CDR1 SGHRS and CDR2 YFSETQ. The CDR3 protein is CASSTDNYGYTF. The CDR3 bases are TGCGCCAGCAGCACCGATAACTATGGCTACACCTTC.

The V gene is TRBV19, the J gene TRBJ2-2, with D perhaps matching TRBD1 or TRBD2 (5 bases each). In germline, CDR1 is LNHDA, CDR2 SQIVND (reference sequence). V dropped 4 bases and J dropped 6 bases, with 21 bases sitting between them. This CDR3 spans 17 amino acids. The CDR3 DNA follows: TGTGCCAGTAGTAACCCCCTAGATTCCGAGGGACCCGGGGAGCTGTTTTTT. Translating it yields CASSNPLDSEGPGELFF.

The chain has TRBV5-1 and TRBJ2-5; TRBD2 matches at 7 bases. The CDR3 runs 16 residues. The V gene's germline CDR1 is SGHRS and CDR2 YFSETQ. V trimming: 4 bases; J trimming: 3 bases; junction bases outside the gene matches: 12. The CDR3 bases are TGCGCCAGCAGCGCCCTCACTGTGGGGGGGGAAGAGACCCAGTACTTC. This translates into CASSALTVGGEETQYF.

In DNA form, the CDR3 reads TGTGCCAGCAGCCTCGGGATTCACCGAGAGCAGTTCTTC. Protein product: CASSLGIHREQFF. The chain is built from TRBV7-2 and TRBJ2-1; D may be TRBD2 (5 bases). Germline CDR1 is SGHTA and CDR2 is FQGNSA. The V gene lost 5 bases and the J gene lost 10 bases, with 15 bases spanning the gap. CDR3 size: 13 residues. The full variable domain, rest sourced from reference TRBV7-2 and TRBJ2-1, is GAGVSQSPSNKVTEKGKDVELRCDPISGHTALYWYRQSLGQGLEFLIYFQGNSAPDKSGLPSDRFSAERTGGSVSTLTIQRTQQEDSAVYLCASSLGIHREQFFGPGTRLTVL.

As DNA, the CDR3 is TGTGCCAGCAGTTTAGAGGGACAGGGGGGAGGCTACACCTTC. Encoded protein: CASSLEGQGGGYTF. This rearrangement joins TRBV27 to TRBJ1-2, with 11 bases matching TRBD1. CDR3 length: 14 amino acids. CDR1 is MNHEY, CDR2 SMNVEV, per germline (reference sequence). The J segment lost 8 bases and the V segment lost 2 bases, leaving 4 bases of the junction unmatched.

The genes are TRBV5-4 and TRBJ1-2; 9 bases match TRBD1. This CDR3 comprises 12 residues. The J segment lost 7 bases and the V segment lost 5 bases, leaving 3 bases of the junction unmatched. Germline V lookup: CDR1 SGHNT, CDR2 YYREEE (reference sequence). CDR3 loop: CASSRQGGGYTF. CDR3 bases: TGTGCCAGCAGTCGACAGGGGGGTGGCTACACCTTC.

This chain uses TRBV4-1 with TRBJ1-1, with D possibly matching TRBD1 (5 bases). The germline V gene encodes CDR1 MGHRA and CDR2 YSYEKL. V lost 4 bases and J 0 bases, leaving 24 bases between the germline ends. This CDR3 is 19 amino acids long. CDR3 residues: CASSRIQPRQGIVNTEAFF. The CDR3 coding sequence is TGCGCCAGCAGCCGAATTCAACCCAGGCAGGGCATCGTGAACACTGAAGCTTTCTTT.

The chain carries TRBV11-3 and TRBJ2-2; 7 positions match TRBD2. CDR1 is SGHNT and CDR2 is YENEEA in the germline V gene. The V gene end was trimmed by 4 bases and the J gene end by 5 bases; junction bases not matched to a gene: 13. The CDR3 totals 17 residues. The CDR3 loop reads CASSSGLSGTGTGELFF. CDR3 nucleotides: TGTGCCAGCAGCTCAGGATTAAGCGGGACTGGAACCGGGGAGCTGTTTTTT.

V is TRBV28 and J is TRBJ2-7; 12 bases line up with TRBD2. The trim removed 6 bases at V and 0 bases at J, leaving 3 bases unmatched. The CDR3 contains 15 residues. CDR1 is MDHEN, CDR2 SYDVKM, per germline. CDR3 protein: CASSQGLAGSYEQYF. The CDR3 nucleotides read TGTGCCAGCAGCCAGGGACTAGCGGGCTCCTACGAGCAGTACTTC.

V gene TRBV29-1 combines with J gene TRBJ2-1; D is possibly TRBD2 (5 bases). Germline lookup yields CDR1 SQVTM and CDR2 ANQGSEA. With 7 bases removed from V and 0 bases from J, the gap between germline ends came to 10 bases. This CDR3 region has 13 residues. DNA for the CDR3: TGCAGCGGTACTAGGGACTCCTACAATGAGCAGTTCTTC. It is translated as CSGTRDSYNEQFF.

CDR3 sequence reads: CASSPGSAGAGTDTQYF. Here the CDR3 DNA reads TGTGCCAGCAGCCCCGGGTCCGCGGGAGCCGGCACAGATACGCAGTATTTT. The V gene is TRBV11-3, the J gene TRBJ2-3, with 7 bases lining up with TRBD2. This CDR3 has 17 amino acids. Trimming removed 5 bases from V and 1 base from J; junction bases left unmatched: 12. Germline values: CDR1 SGHNT, CDR2 YENEEA.

CDR3 coding DNA: TGTGCCAGCAGCTTAGGCGGTCCCAGCACAGATACGCAGTATTTT. Its protein is CASSLGGPSTDTQYF. This chain connects TRBV7-3 to TRBJ2-3; unclear D gene. Per the germline V gene, CDR1 is SGHTA and CDR2 is FQGTGA. There are 15 residues in the CDR3. Trimming took 2 bases from V and 0 from J, leaving 9 bases between them.

The chain links TRBV29-1 to TRBJ2-1, with 14 nucleotides matching TRBD2. This CDR3 region has 13 residues. V was clipped by 7 bases and J by 7 bases; unmatched bases: 3. CDR1 is SQVTM and CDR2 is ANQGSEA in the germline V gene. In DNA, the CDR3 is TGCAGCGCCGGGACTAGCGGGAGTAATGAGCAGTTCTTC. It codes for CSAGTSGSNEQFF.